The T cell receptor (beta chain) described here comes from a study of regulatory T cells in long-lasting Graves disease. Study-wide context: Graves' patients, diagnosed recently, had received antithyroid drugs under 3 months.

Investigators prepared the TCR beta libraries by applying iRepertoire HTBI primers and Arm-PCR of CDR3 regions. TCRdb recomputed calls from the multiplex PCR reads with MiXCR, one row per CDR3 protein. The sample records 510,000 or so distinct CDR3 sequences, more than 10% being singletons. This CDR3 has 14 amino acids. Germline lookup yields CDR1 MDHEN and CDR2 SYDVKM. Only a few counts were recorded for this clonotype. This may be a read error: a much more frequent sequence differs by one nucleotide. Time point described: newly diagnosed GD, antithyroid drugs for less than 3 months. RNA from PBMCs was the source of the TCR library. The sample also formed part of further work on T cells in Graves' hyperthyroidism and ophthalmopathy. This second study says: In validation, the model predicted ophthalmopathy. These predictions came a median around 5.9 months before onset.

The sample here was peripheral blood mononuclear cells (PBMCs), taken at new diagnosis, from a patient treated with antithyroid drugs. This chain links TRBV28 with TRBJ2-2, with a tentative D call TRBD2 (5 bases). The receptor was derived from a woman aged 25 to 39 with Graves disease. The CDR3 DNA is TGTGCCAGCATCGCCGATTTCTGGACCGGGGAGCTGGTTTTT. This gives the protein CASIADFWTGELVF.